The TCR beta chain described here comes from a study of beta chain features in type 1 diabetes. Background on the study: Fewer than 140,000,000 sorted cells were examined across all samples. Study observations and caveats: Researchers report that Type 1 diabetes patients had moderately but significantly shorter TCRB CDR3s across all four CD4+ subsets.

The V and J ends lost 1 base and 5 bases respectively, with 10 bases between them. There are 14 residues in the CDR3. Germline assignment: CDR1 SGHRS and CDR2 YFSETQ. Cells sorted by CD45RO/CCR7/CD25/CD127/CD95/CD27 comprised CD4+ naive, central memory, regulatory and stem cell-like memory cells. This clone was counted between two and nine times. What it binds is unknown. Sequenced material consisted of expressed TCRB transcripts (all of the isolated RNA was reverse transcribed). Sequenced by immunoSEQ multiplex PCR; TCRdb stores in-frame clones only, minus some. The sample includes roughly 380,000 clones, roughly a fifth of them seen just once.

This clonotype was sampled from a woman younger than 30 in good health. This rearrangement joins TRBV5-1 to TRBJ1-5, with D tentatively TRBD1 (6 bases). Sequencing was carried out using naive CD4+ T cells from blood. The CDR3 nucleotides read TGCGCCAGCAGCTTGACAGGGCAGGATCAGCCCCAGCATTTT. Translation: CASSLTGQDQPQHF.